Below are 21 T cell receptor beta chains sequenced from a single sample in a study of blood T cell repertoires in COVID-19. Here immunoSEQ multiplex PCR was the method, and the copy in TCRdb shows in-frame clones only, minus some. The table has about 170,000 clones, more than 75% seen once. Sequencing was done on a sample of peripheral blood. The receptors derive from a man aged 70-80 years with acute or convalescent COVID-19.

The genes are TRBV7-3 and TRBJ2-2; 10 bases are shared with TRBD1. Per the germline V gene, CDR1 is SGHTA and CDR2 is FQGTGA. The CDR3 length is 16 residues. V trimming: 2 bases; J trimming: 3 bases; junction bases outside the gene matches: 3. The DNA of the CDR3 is TGTGCCAGCAGCTTATATGGGACAGGGGACACCGGGGAGCTGTTTTTT. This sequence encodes CASSLYGTGDTGELFF.

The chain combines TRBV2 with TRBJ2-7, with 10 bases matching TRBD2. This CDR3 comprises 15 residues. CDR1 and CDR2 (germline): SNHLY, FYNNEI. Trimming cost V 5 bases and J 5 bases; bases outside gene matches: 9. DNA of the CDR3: TGTGCCAGCAGTACGGGACTAGCGCGAACTCACGAGCAGTACTTC. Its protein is CASSTGLARTHEQYF. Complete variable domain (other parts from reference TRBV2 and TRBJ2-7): EPEVTQTPSHQVTQMGQEVILRCVPISNHLYFYWYRQILGQKVEFLVSFYNNEISEKSEIFDDQFSVERPDGSNFTLKIRSTKLEDSAMYFCASSTGLARTHEQYFGPGTRLTVT.

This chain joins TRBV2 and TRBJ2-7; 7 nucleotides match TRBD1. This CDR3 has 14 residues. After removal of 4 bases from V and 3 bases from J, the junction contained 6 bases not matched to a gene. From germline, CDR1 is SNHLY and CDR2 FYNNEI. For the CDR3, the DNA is TGTGCCAGCAGTGTACAGGGGTTGGGCTACGAGCAGTACTTC. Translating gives CASSVQGLGYEQYF.

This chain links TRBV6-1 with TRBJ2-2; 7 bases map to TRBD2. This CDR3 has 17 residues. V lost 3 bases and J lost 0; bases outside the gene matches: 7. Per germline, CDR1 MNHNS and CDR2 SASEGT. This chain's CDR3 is CASSDKGLAANTGELFF. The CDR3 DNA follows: TGTGCCAGCAGTGATAAAGGCCTAGCGGCGAACACCGGGGAGCTGTTTTTT.

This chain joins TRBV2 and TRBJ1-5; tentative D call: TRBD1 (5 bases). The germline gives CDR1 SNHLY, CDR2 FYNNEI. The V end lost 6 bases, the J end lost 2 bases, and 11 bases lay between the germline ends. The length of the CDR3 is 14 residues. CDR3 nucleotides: TGTGCCAGCAGAAGGACAATCGGCAATCAGCCCCAGCATTTT. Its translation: CASRRTIGNQPQHF.

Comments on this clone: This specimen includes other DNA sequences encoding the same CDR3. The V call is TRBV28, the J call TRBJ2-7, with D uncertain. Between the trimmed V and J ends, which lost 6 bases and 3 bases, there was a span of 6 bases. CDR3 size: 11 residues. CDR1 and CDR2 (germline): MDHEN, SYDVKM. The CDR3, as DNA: TGTGCCAGCAGCCTGTACTACGAGCAGTACTTC. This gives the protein CASSLYYEQYF.

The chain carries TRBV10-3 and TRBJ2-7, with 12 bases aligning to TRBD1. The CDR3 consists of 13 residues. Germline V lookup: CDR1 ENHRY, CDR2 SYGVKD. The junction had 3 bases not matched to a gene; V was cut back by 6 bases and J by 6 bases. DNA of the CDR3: TGTGCCATCAGCGGGACAGGGGGCTTCGAGCAGTACTTC. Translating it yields CAISGTGGFEQYF.

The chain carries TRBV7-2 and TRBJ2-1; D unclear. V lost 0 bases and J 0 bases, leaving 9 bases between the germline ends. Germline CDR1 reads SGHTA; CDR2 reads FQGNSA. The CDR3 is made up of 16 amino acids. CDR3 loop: CASSLAASISYNEQFF. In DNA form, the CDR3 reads TGTGCCAGCAGCTTAGCCGCGTCTATCTCCTACAATGAGCAGTTCTTC.

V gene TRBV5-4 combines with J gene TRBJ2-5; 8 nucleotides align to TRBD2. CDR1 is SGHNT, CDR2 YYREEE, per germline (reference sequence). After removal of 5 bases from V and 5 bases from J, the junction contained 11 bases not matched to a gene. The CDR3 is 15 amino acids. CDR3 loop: CASRVAGRASETQYF. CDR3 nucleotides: TGTGCCAGCAGAGTCGCCGGGAGGGCCAGTGAGACCCAGTACTTC. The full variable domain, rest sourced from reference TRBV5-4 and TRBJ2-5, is ETGVTQSPTHLIKTRGQQVTLRCSSQSGHNTVSWYQQALGQGPQFIFQYYREEENGRGNFPPRFSGLQFPNYSSELNVNALELDDSALYLCASRVAGRASETQYFGPGTRLLVL.

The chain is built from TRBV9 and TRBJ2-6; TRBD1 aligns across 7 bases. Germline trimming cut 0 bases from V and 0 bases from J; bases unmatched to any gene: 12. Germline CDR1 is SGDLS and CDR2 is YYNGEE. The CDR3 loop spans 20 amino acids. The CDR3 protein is CASSVGGTVLTGSGANVLTF. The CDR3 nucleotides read TGTGCCAGCAGCGTAGGAGGGACAGTACTTACAGGCTCTGGGGCCAACGTCCTGACTTTC.

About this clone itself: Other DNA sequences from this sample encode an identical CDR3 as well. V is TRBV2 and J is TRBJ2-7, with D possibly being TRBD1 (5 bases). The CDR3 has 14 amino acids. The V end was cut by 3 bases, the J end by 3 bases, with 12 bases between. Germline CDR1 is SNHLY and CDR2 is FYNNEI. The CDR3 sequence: CASSDQGVGYEQYF. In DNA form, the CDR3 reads TGTGCCAGCAGTGATCAGGGTGTAGGCTACGAGCAGTACTTC.

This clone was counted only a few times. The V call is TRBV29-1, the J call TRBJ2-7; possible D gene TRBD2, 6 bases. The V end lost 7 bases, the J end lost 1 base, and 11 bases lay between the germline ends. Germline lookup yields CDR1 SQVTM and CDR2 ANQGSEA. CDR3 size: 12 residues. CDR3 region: CSALSGSYEQYF. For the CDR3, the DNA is TGCAGCGCACTAAGCGGGTCCTACGAGCAGTACTTC.

DNA for the CDR3: TGTGCCAGCTCACAACGGACAGCAACAGCTGGAAACACCATATATTTT. Residues: CASSQRTATAGNTIYF. This chain uses TRBV18 with TRBJ1-3, with TRBD1 as a possible D gene (6 bases). In germline, CDR1 is KGHSH, CDR2 LQKENI. The CDR3 length is 16 residues. Trimming left V 4 bases short and J 2 bases short, with 15 bases between. The whole variable domain, remainder taken from reference TRBV18 and TRBJ1-3, is NAGVMQNPRHLVRRRGQEARLRCSPMKGHSHVYWYRQLPEEGLKFMVYLQKENIIDESGMPKERFSAEFPKEGPSILRIQQVVRGDSAAYFCASSQRTATAGNTIYFGEGSWLTVV.

CDR3 protein: CASSLSRGTWENIQYF. The CDR3 DNA reads as TGTGCCAGCAGTTTATCGAGGGGGACCTGGGAGAACATTCAGTACTTC. The chain combines TRBV27 with TRBJ2-4, with TRBD1 as a possible D gene (6 bases). This CDR3 region has 16 residues. Trimming took 0 bases from V and 7 from J, leaving 16 bases between them. Germline V CDR1 and CDR2: MNHEY, SMNVEV (reference sequence).

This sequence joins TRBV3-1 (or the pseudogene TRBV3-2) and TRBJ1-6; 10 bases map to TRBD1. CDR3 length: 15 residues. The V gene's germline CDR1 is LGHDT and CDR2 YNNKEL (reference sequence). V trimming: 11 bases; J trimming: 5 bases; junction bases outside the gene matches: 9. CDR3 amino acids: CAVWVDRGDNSPLHF. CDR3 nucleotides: TGTGCCGTGTGGGTGGACAGGGGGGATAATTCACCCCTCCACTTT.

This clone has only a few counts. The CDR3 here is CATSQGVGQETQYF. In nucleotides, the CDR3 is TGTGCCACCAGCCAAGGGGTGGGGCAAGAGACCCAGTACTTC. This chain connects TRBV15 to TRBJ2-5; D may be TRBD1 (5 bases). Germline CDR1 and CDR2: LNHNV and YYDKDF (reference sequence). CDR3 length: 14 residues. V lost 5 bases, J lost 2 bases, and 12 bases lay in between.

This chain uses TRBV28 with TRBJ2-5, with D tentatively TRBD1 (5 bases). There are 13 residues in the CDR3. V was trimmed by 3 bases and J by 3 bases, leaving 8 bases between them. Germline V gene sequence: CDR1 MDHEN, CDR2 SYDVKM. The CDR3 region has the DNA TGTGCCAGCAGTTTCCCCAGGGAAGAGACCCAGTACTTC. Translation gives CASSFPREETQYF.

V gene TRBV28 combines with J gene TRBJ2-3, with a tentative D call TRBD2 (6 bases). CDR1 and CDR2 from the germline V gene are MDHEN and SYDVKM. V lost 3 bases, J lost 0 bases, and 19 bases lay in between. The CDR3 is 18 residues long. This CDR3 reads CASSFGPHSGTSTDTQYF. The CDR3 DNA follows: TGTGCCAGCAGTTTTGGGCCCCATTCCGGGACTAGCACAGATACGCAGTATTTT.

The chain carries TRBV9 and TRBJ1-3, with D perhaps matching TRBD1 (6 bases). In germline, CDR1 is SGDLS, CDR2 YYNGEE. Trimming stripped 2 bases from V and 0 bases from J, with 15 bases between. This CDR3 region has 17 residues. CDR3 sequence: CASSVSTGLSSGNTIYF. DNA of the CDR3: TGTGCCAGCAGCGTCTCGACAGGACTCTCCTCTGGAAACACCATATATTTT.

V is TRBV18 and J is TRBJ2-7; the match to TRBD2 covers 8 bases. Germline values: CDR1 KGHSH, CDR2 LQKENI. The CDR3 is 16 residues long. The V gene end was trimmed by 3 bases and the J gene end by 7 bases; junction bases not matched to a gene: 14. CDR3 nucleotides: TGTGCCAGCTCACCCCAACCGGGGGGGACCGAAGCGGAGCAGTACTTC. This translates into CASSPQPGGTEAEQYF.

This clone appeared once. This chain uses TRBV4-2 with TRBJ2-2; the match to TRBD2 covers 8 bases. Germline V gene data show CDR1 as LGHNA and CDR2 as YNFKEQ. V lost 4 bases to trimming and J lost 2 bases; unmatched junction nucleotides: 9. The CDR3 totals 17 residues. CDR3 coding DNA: TGTGCCAGCAGCCCTCTCCCGGGACTAGATAACACCGGGGAGCTGTTTTTT. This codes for CASSPLPGLDNTGELFF.